This passage covers 18 T cell receptor beta chains from one sample sequenced in a study of cytomegalovirus exposure and HLA in healthy donors. Amplification used 60 Vbeta primers and 13 Jbeta primers. Libraries were prepared by immunoSEQ multiplex PCR; TCRdb keeps only in-frame clonotypes and omits some of them. The table includes around 150,000 clones, about 75% detected once. The sequencing sample was made of PBMCs. These receptors all stem from a young man in good health and CMV-seropositive.

About this clone itself: Other nucleotide sequences in the sample specify the same CDR3. The chain uses TRBV18 and TRBJ1-1, with TRBD1 identical over 8 bases. Germline V lookup: CDR1 KGHSH, CDR2 LQKENI. The CDR3 contains 14 residues. V lost 2 bases to trimming and J lost 3 bases; unmatched junction nucleotides: 2. In DNA form, the CDR3 reads TGTGCCAGCTCACCAACAGGGGGTGACACTGAAGCTTTCTTT. It encodes CASSPTGGDTEAFF.

The CDR3 loop is CSVEEREKLFF. CDR3 bases: TGCAGCGTTGAGGAGAGGGAAAAACTGTTTTTT. This sequence joins TRBV29-1 and TRBJ1-4; the D is unclear. The CDR3 length is 11 residues. The germline V gene encodes CDR1 SQVTM and CDR2 ANQGSEA. The germline V and J ends were trimmed by 3 bases and 8 bases, with 7 bases remaining between them.

This clone was seen only once. The V gene is TRBV13, the J gene TRBJ1-6; no clear D. The CDR3 has 17 amino acids. Deletions cut 0 bases from V and 10 bases from J, with 19 bases between. CDR1 and CDR2 (germline): PRHDT, FYEKMQ (reference sequence). The CDR3 DNA sequence: TGTGCCAGCAGCTTAGGCCAAAGTTCTATACGCGAGTCACCCCTCCACTTT. As protein: CASSLGQSSIRESPLHF. The variable domain in full, completed from reference TRBV13 and TRBJ1-6, reads AAGVIQSPRHLIKEKRETATLKCYPIPRHDTVYWYQQGPGQDPQFLISFYEKMQSDKGSIPDRFSAQQFSDYHSELNMSSLELGDSALYFCASSLGQSSIRESPLHFGNGTRLTVT.

V and J are TRBV5-1 and TRBJ2-2; TRBD2 aligns across 7 bases. This CDR3 is 17 amino acids long. The trim removed 6 bases at V and 7 bases at J, leaving 18 bases unmatched. Germline V gene data show CDR1 as SGHRS and CDR2 as YFSETQ. CDR3 sequence (DNA): TGCGCCAGCACCCCCGACTTCGGCGGGAGTTCGGGCGGGGAGCTGTTTTTT. It encodes CASTPDFGGSSGGELFF.

This clone has a handful of counts. The V gene is TRBV19, the J gene TRBJ2-1; 11 bases agree with TRBD2. Germline CDR1 and CDR2: LNHDA and SQIVND (reference sequence). The CDR3 is 15 residues long. V was pared by 5 bases and J by 7 bases, with 7 bases of the junction left unmatched. This CDR3 reads CASSLTSGSGNEQFF. The CDR3 bases are TGTGCCAGTAGTCTAACTAGCGGGAGTGGTAATGAGCAGTTCTTC.

This sequence joins TRBV7-2 and TRBJ1-5; D gene ambiguous. The germline CDR1 and CDR2 sequences are SGHTA and FQGNSA. The CDR3 length is 13 residues. Trimming shortened V by 8 bases and J by 4 bases, and 12 bases separated the two germline ends. CDR3 sequence reads: CASLERFNQPQHF. DNA for the CDR3: TGTGCCAGCTTGGAGAGATTTAATCAGCCCCAGCATTTT.

The chain employs TRBV11-2 and TRBJ1-1; 7 bases align to TRBD1. The J segment lost 4 bases and the V segment lost 2 bases, leaving 1 base of the junction unmatched. This CDR3 contains 13 residues. Germline CDR1 SGHAT, CDR2 FQNNGV. CDR3 nucleotides: TGTGCCAGCAGCTTAAGACAGGGCACTGAAGCTTTCTTT. Translation gives CASSLRQGTEAFF.

This clone was found a few times. The chain links TRBV6-6 to TRBJ1-5; D ambiguous. This CDR3 comprises 16 residues. V was trimmed by 0 bases and J by 0 bases, leaving 9 bases between them. Germline lookup yields CDR1 MNHNY and CDR2 SVGAGI (reference sequence). In nucleotides, the CDR3 is TGTGCCAGCAGTTACTCAATAGATCCTAGCAATCAGCCCCAGCATTTT. It yields the protein CASSYSIDPSNQPQHF.

In its sample, this clone was seen a few times. The junction does not match germline at one end; this may be a read error. The chain is built from TRBV11-2 and TRBJ1-6, with D perhaps TRBD1 (5 bases). The CDR3 sequence is 13 residues long. Per germline, CDR1 SGHAT and CDR2 FQNNGV. CDR3 protein: CASSQGGNSPPHF. The CDR3 region has the DNA TGTGCCAGCAGCCAGGGCGGGAATTCACCCCCCCACTTT.

The chain carries TRBV19 and TRBJ1-1, with D perhaps TRBD1 (6 bases). The V gene's germline CDR1 is LNHDA and CDR2 SQIVND (reference sequence). V was cut by 5 bases and J by 1 base, with 11 bases left in between. The CDR3 covers 14 residues. The CDR3 coding sequence is TGTGCCAGTAGTCCGGACAGATCGAACACTGAAGCTTTCTTT. Protein product: CASSPDRSNTEAFF. The whole variable domain, remainder taken from reference TRBV19 and TRBJ1-1, is DGGITQSPKYLFRKEGQNVTLSCEQNLNHDAMYWYRQDPGQGLRLIYYSQIVNDFQKGDIAEGYSVSREKKESFPLTVTSAQKNPTAFYLCASSPDRSNTEAFFGQGTRLTVV.

This clone was found once. This chain joins TRBV25-1 and TRBJ2-1; unclear D gene. Germline loops: CDR1 MGHDK, CDR2 SYGVNS. The CDR3 has 16 amino acids. V lost 2 bases, J lost 0 bases, and 11 bases lay in between. The CDR3 DNA is TGTGCCAGCAGTGAAGTTTTGGGCTTCTCCTACAATGAGCAGTTCTTC. It specifies CASSEVLGFSYNEQFF.

This chain uses TRBV9 with TRBJ2-1, with TRBD1 as a possible D gene (5 bases). V was cut by 4 bases and J by 8 bases, with 16 bases left in between. There are 14 residues in the CDR3. Per the germline V gene, CDR1 is SGDLS and CDR2 is YYNGEE. The CDR3 DNA reads as TGTGCCAGCAGCCCCTTAGACAGCGTGGATGAGCAGTTCTTC. Protein: CASSPLDSVDEQFF.

The CDR3 loop reads CASSLGQGAFSEQYV. The DNA of the CDR3 is TGCGCCAGCAGCTTGGGACAGGGGGCTTTCTCCGAGCAGTACGTC. V is TRBV5-1 and J is TRBJ2-7; 10 bases line up with TRBD1. The length of the CDR3 is 15 residues. Germline trimming cut 0 bases from V and 6 bases from J; bases unmatched to any gene: 6. The germline CDR1 and CDR2 sequences are SGHRS and YFSETQ.

V gene TRBV19 combines with J gene TRBJ1-1; no clear D. The CDR3 is 13 residues long. Germline V lookup: CDR1 LNHDA, CDR2 SQIVND (reference sequence). V was trimmed by 8 bases and J by 4 bases, leaving 14 bases between them. CDR3 sequence reads: CASSLERGTEAFF. The DNA of the CDR3 is TGTGCCAGTTCTCTAGAGCGGGGCACTGAAGCTTTCTTT.

V usage is TRBV20-1 and J usage is TRBJ1-2; D gene uncertain. CDR1 DFQATT and CDR2 SNEGSKA come from the germline V gene (reference sequence). Trimming took 8 bases from V and 5 from J, leaving 9 bases between them. This CDR3 contains 10 residues. The CDR3: CSPEGYGYTF. The CDR3 DNA reads as TGCAGTCCGGAGGGTTATGGCTACACCTTC.

The chain recombines TRBV6-4 with TRBJ1-1, with TRBD1 identical over 7 bases. This CDR3 spans 14 amino acids. From germline, CDR1 is MRHNA and CDR2 SNTAGT. V lost 5 bases to trimming and J lost 4 bases; unmatched junction nucleotides: 7. DNA of the CDR3: TGTGCCAGCAGTCAGATGACAGGGAGCACTGAAGCTTTCTTT. Amino acid sequence: CASSQMTGSTEAFF.

The chain carries TRBV9 and TRBJ2-6; tentative D call: TRBD2 (6 bases). Trimming removed 7 bases at V and 0 bases at J, with 8 bases between. The CDR3 length is 14 residues. Looked up from germline, CDR1 is SGDLS and CDR2 is YYNGEE. The CDR3 DNA reads TGTGCCAGCGCGGGACCCTCTGGGGCCAACGTCCTGACTTTC. It specifies CASAGPSGANVLTF.

V gene TRBV21-1 combines with J gene TRBJ2-7; TRBD2 is the table's D call, not checked against the DNA. TRBV21-1 is described as a pseudogene. The CDR3 is made up of 21 amino acids. The CDR3 DNA reads as TGTGCCAGCAGCACCCAAGGCACTAGCGGGAGGGCTTTGCTCGACTACTACGAGCAGTACGTC. This sequence encodes CASSTQGTSGRALLDYYEQYV.